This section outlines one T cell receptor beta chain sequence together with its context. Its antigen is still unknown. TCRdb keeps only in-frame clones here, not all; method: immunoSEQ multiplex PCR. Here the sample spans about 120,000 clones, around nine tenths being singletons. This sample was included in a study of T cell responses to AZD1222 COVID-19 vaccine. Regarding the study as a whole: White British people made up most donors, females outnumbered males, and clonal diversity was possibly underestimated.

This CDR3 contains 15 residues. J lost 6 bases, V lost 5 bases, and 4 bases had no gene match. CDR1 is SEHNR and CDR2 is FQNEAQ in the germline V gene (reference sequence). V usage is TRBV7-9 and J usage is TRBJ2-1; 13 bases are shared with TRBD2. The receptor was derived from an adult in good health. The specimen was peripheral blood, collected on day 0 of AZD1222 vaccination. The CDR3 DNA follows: TGTGCCAGCAGCCGGGGACTAGCGGGAATCAATGAGCAGTTCTTC. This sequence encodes CASSRGLAGINEQFF.